This note documents a single TCR beta chain sequence. Its antigen remains unknown. These data come from a study of persistence of HIV-infected CD4 T cells. The ends were cut back, 6 bases at V and 5 bases at J, with 18 bases in the middle. Looked up from germline, CDR1 is MGHDK and CDR2 is SYGVNS. This CDR3 is 15 amino acids long. This nonspecific control used anti-CD3/anti-CD28 bead stimulation of CD4+ T cells. CD4+ T cells upregulating both CD40 ligand and CD69 were sorted as responding cells. The immunoSEQ assay was version 4, run in survey mode. Repertoires were generated with immunoSEQ multiplex PCR, while TCRdb's copy carries only in-frame clones and drops some. The table has some 41,000 clones, roughly 87% seen once.

The chain recombines TRBV25-1 with TRBJ2-3, with D maybe TRBD1 (5 bases). This clonotype was sampled from an adult man with HIV who was CMV-seropositive. The source was CD4+ T cells sorted from PBMCs after approximately 20-hour stimulation, collected from a patient who received antiretroviral therapy. This chain's CDR3 is CASRAMGRVEDTQYF. The CDR3 bases are TGTGCCAGCAGGGCTATGGGCAGGGTTGAAGATACGCAGTATTTT.